What follows describes a single TCR beta chain. The antigen is unknown. This entry belongs to a study of blood T cells in healthy people across ages. General study points: Aged donors had fewer naive CD4+ cells and lower diversity than long-lived donors.

Germline V CDR1 and CDR2: MGHRA, YSYEKL. The CDR3 loop spans 17 amino acids. The V gene lost 0 bases and the J gene lost 2 bases, with 17 bases spanning the gap. A second PCR of about 7 to 11 cycles used a sample-barcoded 5' primer and a J-beta primer mix. One entry per CDR3 protein, called by TCRdb with MiXCR from the 5' RACE reads. The profile shows some 1.7 million distinct CDR3 sequences, roughly 27% of them singletons. The clonotype was recovered from a woman between 25 and 40 years old in good health. The chain combines TRBV4-1 with TRBJ2-7; D remains ambiguous. Sample: blood. In nucleotides, the CDR3 is TGCGCCAGCAGCCAAGACCTCCGGTATGAAAACCCCTACGAGCAGTACTTC. Translating gives CASSQDLRYENPYEQYF.